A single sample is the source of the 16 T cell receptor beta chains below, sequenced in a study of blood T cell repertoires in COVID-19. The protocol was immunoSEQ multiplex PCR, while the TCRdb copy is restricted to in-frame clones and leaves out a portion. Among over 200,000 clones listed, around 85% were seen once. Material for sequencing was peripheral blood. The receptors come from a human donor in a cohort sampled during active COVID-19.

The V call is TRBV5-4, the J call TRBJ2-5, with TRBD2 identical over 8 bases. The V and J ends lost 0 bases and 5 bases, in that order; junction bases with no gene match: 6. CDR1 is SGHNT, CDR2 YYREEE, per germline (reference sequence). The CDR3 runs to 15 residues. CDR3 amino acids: CASSLGPAGEETQYF. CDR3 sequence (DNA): TGTGCCAGCAGCTTGGGCCCAGCGGGGGAGGAGACCCAGTACTTC. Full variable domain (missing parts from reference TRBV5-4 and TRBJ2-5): ETGVTQSPTHLIKTRGQQVTLRCSSQSGHNTVSWYQQALGQGPQFIFQYYREEENGRGNFPPRFSGLQFPNYSSELNVNALELDDSALYLCASSLGPAGEETQYFGPGTRLLVL.

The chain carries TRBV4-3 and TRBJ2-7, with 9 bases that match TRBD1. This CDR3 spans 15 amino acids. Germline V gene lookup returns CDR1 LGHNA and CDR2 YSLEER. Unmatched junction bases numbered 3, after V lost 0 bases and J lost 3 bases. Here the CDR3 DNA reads TGCGCCAGCAGCCAAGACTACAGGGGGCTCTACGAGCAGTACTTC. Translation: CASSQDYRGLYEQYF.

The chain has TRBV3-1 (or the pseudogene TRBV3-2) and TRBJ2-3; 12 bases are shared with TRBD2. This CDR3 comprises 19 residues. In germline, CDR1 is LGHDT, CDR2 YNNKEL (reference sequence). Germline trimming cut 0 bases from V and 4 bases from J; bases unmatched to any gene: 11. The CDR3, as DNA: TGTGCCAGCAGCCAAGATCCCCTAGCGGGAGGGCGACGGCCAGATACGCAGTATTTT. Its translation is CASSQDPLAGGRRPDTQYF.

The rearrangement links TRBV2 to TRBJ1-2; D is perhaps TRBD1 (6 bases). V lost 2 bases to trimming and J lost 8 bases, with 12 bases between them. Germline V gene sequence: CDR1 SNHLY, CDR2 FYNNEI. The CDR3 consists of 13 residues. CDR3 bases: TGTGCCAGCAGTGAACAGGGGCCCGTGGGCTACACCTTC. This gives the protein CASSEQGPVGYTF.

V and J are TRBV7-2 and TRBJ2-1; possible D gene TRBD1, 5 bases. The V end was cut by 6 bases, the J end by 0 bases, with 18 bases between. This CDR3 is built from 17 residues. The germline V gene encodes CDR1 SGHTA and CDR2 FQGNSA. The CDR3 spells CASSLWQGISSYNEQFF. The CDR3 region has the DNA TGTGCCAGCAGTTTATGGCAGGGAATCTCCTCCTACAATGAGCAGTTCTTC.

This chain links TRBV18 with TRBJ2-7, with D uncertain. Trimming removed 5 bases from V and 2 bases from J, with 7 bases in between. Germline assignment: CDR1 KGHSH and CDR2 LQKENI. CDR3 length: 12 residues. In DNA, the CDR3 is TGTGCCAGCTCATCTAATACCTACGAGCAGTACTTC. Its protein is CASSSNTYEQYF.

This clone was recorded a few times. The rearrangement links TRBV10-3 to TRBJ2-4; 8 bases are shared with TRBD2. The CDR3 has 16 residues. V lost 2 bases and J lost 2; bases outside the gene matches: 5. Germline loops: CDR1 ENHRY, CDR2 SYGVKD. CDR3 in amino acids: CAISEGTGGTKNIQYF. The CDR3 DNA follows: TGTGCCATCAGTGAGGGGACGGGGGGGACCAAAAACATTCAGTACTTC.

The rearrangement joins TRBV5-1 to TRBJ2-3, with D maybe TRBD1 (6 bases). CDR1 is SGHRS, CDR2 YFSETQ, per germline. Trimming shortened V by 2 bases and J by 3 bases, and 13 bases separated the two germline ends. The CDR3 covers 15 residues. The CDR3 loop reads CASSLQGWGTDTQYF. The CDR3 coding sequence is TGCGCCAGCAGCTTACAGGGTTGGGGGACAGATACGCAGTATTTT.

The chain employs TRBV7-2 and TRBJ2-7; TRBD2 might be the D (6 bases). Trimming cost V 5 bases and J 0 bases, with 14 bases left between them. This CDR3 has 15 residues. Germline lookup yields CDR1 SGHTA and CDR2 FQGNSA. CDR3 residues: CASSPLRRGSYEQYF. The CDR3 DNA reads TGTGCCAGCAGCCCCCTACGGCGGGGCTCCTACGAGCAGTACTTC.

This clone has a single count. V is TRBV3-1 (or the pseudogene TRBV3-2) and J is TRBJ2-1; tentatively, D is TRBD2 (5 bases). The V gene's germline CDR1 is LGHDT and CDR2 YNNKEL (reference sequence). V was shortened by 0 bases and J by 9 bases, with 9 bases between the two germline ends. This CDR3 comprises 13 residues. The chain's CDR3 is CASSQDLRGEQFF. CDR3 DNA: TGTGCCAGCAGCCAAGATCTCCGGGGTGAGCAGTTCTTC.

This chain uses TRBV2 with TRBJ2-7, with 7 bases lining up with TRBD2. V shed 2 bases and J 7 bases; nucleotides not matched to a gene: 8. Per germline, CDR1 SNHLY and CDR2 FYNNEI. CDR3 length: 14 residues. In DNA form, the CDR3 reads TGTGCCAGCAGTGAATGGCTAGCGGTCGGAGAGCAGTACTTC. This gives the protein CASSEWLAVGEQYF.

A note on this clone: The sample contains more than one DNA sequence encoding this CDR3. The CDR3 spells CAWTGHGELFF. For the CDR3, the DNA is TGTGCCTGGACAGGACACGGGGAGCTGTTTTTT. The gene calls are TRBV30 and TRBJ2-2; tentative D call: TRBD1 (5 bases). CDR3 length: 11 amino acids. Trimming left V 4 bases short and J 7 bases short, with 7 bases between. Looked up from germline, CDR1 is GTSNPN and CDR2 is SVGIG (reference sequence).

The CDR3 DNA sequence: TGCAGTGCTAGTCTCCCCCGGGACAGGGTGACCGACGAGCAGTACTTC. Encoded protein: CSASLPRDRVTDEQYF. V and J are TRBV20-1 and TRBJ2-7; 9 nucleotides match TRBD1. V gave up 3 bases and J gave up 5 bases; unmatched junction bases: 14. The CDR3 consists of 16 residues. The V gene's germline CDR1 is DFQATT and CDR2 SNEGSKA (reference sequence).

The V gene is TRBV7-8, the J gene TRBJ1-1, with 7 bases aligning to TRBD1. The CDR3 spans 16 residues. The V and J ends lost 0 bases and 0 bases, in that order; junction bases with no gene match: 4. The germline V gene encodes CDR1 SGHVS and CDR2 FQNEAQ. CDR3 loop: CASSLAPGQVNTEAFF. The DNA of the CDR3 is TGTGCCAGCAGCTTAGCACCTGGACAGGTGAACACTGAAGCTTTCTTT.

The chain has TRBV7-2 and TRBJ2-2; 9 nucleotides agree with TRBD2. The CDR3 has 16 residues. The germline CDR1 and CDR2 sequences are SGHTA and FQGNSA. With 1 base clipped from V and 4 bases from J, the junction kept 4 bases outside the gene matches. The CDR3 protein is CASSLDGTSTTGELFF. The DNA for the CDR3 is TGTGCCAGCAGCTTAGATGGGACTAGCACCACCGGGGAGCTGTTTTTT.

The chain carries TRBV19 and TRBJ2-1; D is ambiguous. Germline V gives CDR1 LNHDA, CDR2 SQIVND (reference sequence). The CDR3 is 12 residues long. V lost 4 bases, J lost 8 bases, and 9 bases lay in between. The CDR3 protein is CASSNLIDEQFF. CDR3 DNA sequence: TGTGCCAGTAGTAACTTGATCGATGAGCAGTTCTTC.